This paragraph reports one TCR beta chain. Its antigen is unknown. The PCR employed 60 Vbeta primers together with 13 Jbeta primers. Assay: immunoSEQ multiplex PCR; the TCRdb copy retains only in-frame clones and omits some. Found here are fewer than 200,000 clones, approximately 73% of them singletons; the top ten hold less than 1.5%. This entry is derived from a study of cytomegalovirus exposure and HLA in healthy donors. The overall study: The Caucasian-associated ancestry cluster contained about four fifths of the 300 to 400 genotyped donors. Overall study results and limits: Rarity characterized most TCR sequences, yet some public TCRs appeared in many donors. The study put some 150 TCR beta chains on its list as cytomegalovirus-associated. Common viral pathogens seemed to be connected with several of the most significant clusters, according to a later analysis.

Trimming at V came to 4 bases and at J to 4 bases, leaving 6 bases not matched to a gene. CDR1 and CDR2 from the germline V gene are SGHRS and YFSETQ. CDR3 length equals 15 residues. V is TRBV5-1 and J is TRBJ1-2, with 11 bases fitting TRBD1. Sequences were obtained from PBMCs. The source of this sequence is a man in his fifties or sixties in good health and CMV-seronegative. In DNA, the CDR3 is TGCGCCAGCAGCGGGGGACAGGGGGAAATCTATGGCTACACCTTC. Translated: CASSGGQGEIYGYTF.